A selection of T cell receptor beta chains follows, all from one sample in a study of cytomegalovirus exposure and HLA in healthy donors. Sequenced by immunoSEQ multiplex PCR; TCRdb stores in-frame clones only, minus some. The table records some 130,000 clones, 65% to 85% of them present only once. Sequencing used PBMCs. These receptors originate from a man aged 25 to 40 in good health and CMV-seronegative. CDR3s include the opening cysteine and the closing phenylalanine or tryptophan. The order of the fields is J gene, D gene, V gene, clone size, CDR3 DNA, CDR3 protein. A D gene is named only where the DNA matches it firmly. Not every row has a clone size; where given, it reads once, few, many or a size class.

TRBJ2-1	TRBD1	TRBV28	NA	TGTGCCAGCAGTGACCAGGGGGCTATCAGCTCCTACAATGAGCAGTTCTTC	CASSDQGAISSYNEQFF
TRBJ1-1	NA	TRBV7-9	NA	TGTGCCAGCAGCTTAGGAGGGTTCGAGGGATTGAACACTGAAGCTTTCTTT	CASSLGGFEGLNTEAFF
TRBJ2-5	NA	TRBV5-1	NA	TGCGCCAGCAGCTTGGCGCAGGGGCATCGAGAGACCCAGTACTTC	CASSLAQGHRETQYF
TRBJ2-5	TRBD2	TRBV2	NA	TGTGCCGGGGAGCGGGAGGGGCAAGAGACCCAGTACTTC	CAGEREGQETQYF
TRBJ2-1	TRBD2	TRBV9	few	TGTGCCAGCAGCGCAGGACTAGACCTGTACAATGAGCAGTTCTTC	CASSAGLDLYNEQFF
TRBJ2-7	NA	TRBV10-2	NA	TGCGCCAGCAGTCCAGGGACCTACGAGCAGTACTTC	CASSPGTYEQYF
TRBJ1-2	TRBD1	TRBV19	NA	TGTGCCAGTAGTCAAGGACAGGCGCTAAACTATGGCTACACCTTC	CASSQGQALNYGYTF
TRBJ2-2	TRBD1	TRBV27	NA	TGTGCCAGCAGTTTAGCCGGGACAGAAAACACCGGGGAGCTGTTTTTT	CASSLAGTENTGELFF
TRBJ1-3	NA	TRBV6-1	NA	TGTGCCAGCGGACTGACCTCTGGAAACACCATATATTTT	CASGLTSGNTIYF
TRBJ2-1	TRBD2	TRBV2	NA	TGTGCCAGCAGTGTAGAGGGGACTAGGGGTGAGCAGTTCTTC	CASSVEGTRGEQFF
TRBJ2-2	NA	TRBV11-2	NA	TGTGCCAGCAGCCCAGGGATAGCGAACACCGGGGAGCTGTTTTTT	CASSPGIANTGELFF
TRBJ2-5	NA	TRBV4-1	NA	TGCGCCAGCAGCCAAGCGCGGCAGGGCGGAGAGACCCAGTACTTC	CASSQARQGGETQYF
TRBJ2-3	NA	TRBV9	NA	TGTGCCAGCAGCGTAGAAGGGGGGGCCACAGATACGCAGTATTTT	CASSVEGGATDTQYF
TRBJ2-7	TRBD1	TRBV7-9	NA	TGTGCCAGCAGCCCGAGGACAGGCGACGAGCAGTACTTC	CASSPRTGDEQYF
TRBJ2-5	NA	TRBV29-1	NA	TGCAGCGCCCAGACATCAACCGCGCAAGAGACCCAGTACTTC	CSAQTSTAQETQYF
TRBJ1-2	NA	TRBV6-1	NA	TGTGCCAGCAGCCCCCCAGGAGGGCTCGGCTACACCTTC	CASSPPGGLGYTF